This T cell receptor (beta chain) is drawn from a study of human thymus T cells. Data came from immunoSEQ multiplex PCR; TCRdb stores just in-frame clones and leaves some out. The sample comprises about 130,000 clones, 90% to 95% of which are singletons, and around 0.025% rests with the top ten. In regard to this clone: Its antigen is undetermined.

Resections from corrective heart surgery supplied the thymus tissue. Germline V gene data show CDR1 as MDHEN and CDR2 as SYDVKM. This CDR3 is 16 amino acids long. Trimming at V came to 7 bases and at J to 5 bases, leaving 10 bases not matched to a gene. Study outcomes and limitations: An apparent bias in V and J gene usage was seen in thymic and blood repertoires.

The chain employs TRBV28 and TRBJ2-2; the match to TRBD1 covers 10 bases. What was sequenced was thymus tissue. This TCR was recovered from a boy in the first two years of life with a congenital heart defect but otherwise immunologically healthy. The CDR3 DNA reads as TGTGCCAGCACCGTAGGGGGGACAGGGGAAACCGGGGAGCTGTTTTTT. Translated, it gives CASTVGGTGETGELFF.